These 15 T cell receptor beta chains share one sample of origin, sequenced in a study of T cell responses to AZD1222 COVID-19 vaccine. Libraries were prepared by immunoSEQ multiplex PCR; TCRdb keeps only in-frame clonotypes and omits some of them. This sample has about 180,000 clones; about 90% occur once, and the top ten carry about 0.49%. Source: peripheral blood, taken on day 0 of AZD1222 vaccination. The receptors originated from an adult in good health.

CDR3 region: CASSQDRERPQHF. In DNA form, the CDR3 reads TGTGCCAGCAGCCAAGATAGGGAAAGGCCCCAGCATTTT. The gene calls are TRBV14 and TRBJ1-5; no clear D. Germline CDR1 is SGHDN and CDR2 is FVKESK. This CDR3 region has 13 residues. V lost 0 bases and J lost 9, with 9 bases in between. The variable domain in full, completed from reference TRBV14 and TRBJ1-5, reads EAGVTQFPSHSVIEKGQTVTLRCDPISGHDNLYWYRRVMGKEIKFLLHFVKESKQDESGMPNNRFLAERTGGTYSTLKVQPAELEDSGVYFCASSQDRERPQHFGDGTRLSIL.

This clone came up once. The rearrangement joins TRBV28 to TRBJ1-4; 7 bases line up with TRBD1. V was clipped by 4 bases and J by 8 bases; unmatched bases: 7. CDR3 length equals 14 residues. Germline loops: CDR1 MDHEN, CDR2 SYDVKM. The DNA for the CDR3 is TGTGCCAGCAGTTCCGACAGGGAGGGGGAAAAACTGTTTTTT. This encodes CASSSDREGEKLFF.

This chain joins TRBV6-5 and TRBJ2-5, with D possibly TRBD2 on 6 matching bases. Germline V gene data show CDR1 as MNHEY and CDR2 as SVGAGI. V was trimmed by 6 bases and J by 9 bases, leaving 17 bases between them. The CDR3 totals 13 residues. The CDR3 loop is CASSRDMGGAQYF. CDR3 DNA sequence: TGTGCCAGCAGCCGGGATATGGGCGGGGCCCAGTACTTC.

The chain uses TRBV19 and TRBJ1-1, with D unresolved. V shed 6 bases and J shed 0 bases, with 5 bases lying between them. This CDR3 comprises 12 residues. CDR1 is LNHDA and CDR2 is SQIVND in the germline V gene (reference sequence). The CDR3 bases are TGTGCCAGTAGGACTGTGAACACTGAAGCTTTCTTT. Protein product: CASRTVNTEAFF.

V and J are TRBV27 and TRBJ2-2, with 7 bases lining up with TRBD2. The germline V gene has CDR1 MNHEY and CDR2 SMNVEV (reference sequence). The CDR3 runs to 16 residues. V dropped 7 bases and J dropped 4; count of bases not matched to a gene: 12. The CDR3 protein is CASNPSGYDLTGELFF. DNA of the CDR3: TGTGCCAGCAATCCTAGCGGATATGACCTCACCGGGGAGCTGTTTTTT.

This clone was counted only a few times. This chain uses TRBV27 with TRBJ2-7, with a weak D call TRBD2 (5 bases). Trimming took off 2 bases at V and 5 bases at J, with 7 bases between the two ends. This CDR3 spans 12 amino acids. The germline V gene has CDR1 MNHEY and CDR2 SMNVEV (reference sequence). CDR3 sequence: CASSLVGDEQYF. The CDR3 bases are TGTGCCAGCAGTTTAGTCGGGGACGAGCAGTACTTC.

This rearrangement joins TRBV10-3 to TRBJ1-1; the match to TRBD1 covers 9 bases. The V gene end was trimmed by 3 bases and the J gene end by 7 bases; junction bases not matched to a gene: 3. Germline V CDR1 and CDR2: ENHRY, SYGVKD. This CDR3 region has 13 residues. The CDR3 DNA sequence: TGTGCCATCAGTGAAGGACAGGGGATTGAAGCTTTCTTT. It translates to CAISEGQGIEAFF.

The chain employs TRBV7-2 and TRBJ1-3, with TRBD1 as a possible D gene (5 bases). CDR3 length: 16 amino acids. Trimming left V 5 bases short and J 2 bases short, with 16 bases between. Germline assignment: CDR1 SGHTA and CDR2 FQGNSA. As DNA, the CDR3 is TGTGCCAGCAGCCCGCCCCCCCGGGGCGCTGGAAACACCATATATTTT. Protein sequence: CASSPPPRGAGNTIYF.

This chain joins TRBV27 and TRBJ2-7; D ambiguous. This CDR3 has 13 residues. V was clipped by 0 bases and J by 4 bases, with 7 bases between them. From germline, CDR1 is MNHEY and CDR2 SMNVEV (reference sequence). Here the CDR3 reads CASSLSAGYEQYF. The CDR3 nucleotides read TGTGCCAGCAGTTTATCTGCCGGGTACGAGCAGTACTTC.

This clone occurred once. Different DNA sequences within this sample yield the same CDR3. The chain carries TRBV18 and TRBJ1-1; the D is unclear. The germline CDR1 and CDR2 sequences are KGHSH and LQKENI. Trimming took 2 bases from V and 3 from J, leaving 7 bases between them. The CDR3 is 13 residues long. CDR3: CASSPLRDTEAFF. The CDR3 bases are TGTGCCAGCTCACCATTAAGGGACACTGAAGCTTTCTTT.

The chain links TRBV7-3 to TRBJ1-5; no reliable D call. This CDR3 comprises 13 residues. CDR1 is SGHTA, CDR2 FQGTGA, per germline. V lost 4 bases, J lost 1 base, and 5 bases lay in between. The CDR3 nucleotides are TGTGCCAGCAGCTCCGACAGCAATCAGCCCCAGCATTTT. The encoded protein is CASSSDSNQPQHF.

The chain links TRBV19 to TRBJ2-7; 9 bases map to TRBD2. The J segment lost 7 bases and the V segment lost 4 bases, leaving 14 bases of the junction unmatched. This CDR3 contains 16 residues. CDR1 is LNHDA and CDR2 is SQIVND in the germline V gene (reference sequence). This CDR3 is CASSTLAGEGPSEQYF. The CDR3 region has the DNA TGTGCCAGTAGTACATTAGCGGGAGAGGGCCCGAGTGAGCAGTACTTC.

This clone was recorded once. The gene calls are TRBV7-3 and TRBJ1-2; 8 bases are shared with TRBD1. CDR3 length equals 16 residues. Germline assignment: CDR1 SGHTA and CDR2 FQGTGA. With 5 bases clipped from V and 7 bases from J, the junction kept 15 bases outside the gene matches. This CDR3 is CASSLNKQGVGSGYTF. Here the CDR3 DNA reads TGTGCCAGCAGCCTTAATAAACAGGGGGTAGGCAGTGGCTACACCTTC.

The chain combines TRBV5-1 with TRBJ2-1; TRBD2 matches 11 bases. Germline assignment: CDR1 SGHRS and CDR2 YFSETQ. J lost 10 bases, V lost 1 base, and 16 bases had no gene match. The CDR3 is made up of 18 amino acids. DNA of the CDR3: TGCGCCAGCAGCTTGTTAGGTGCTGTGACTAGCGGGAATTACGAGCAGTTCTTC. Translating gives CASSLLGAVTSGNYEQFF.

The chain recombines TRBV7-3 with TRBJ2-1; 8 nucleotides agree with TRBD1. Trimming at V came to 4 bases and at J to 3 bases, leaving 5 bases not matched to a gene. The CDR3 has 15 residues. The germline V gene encodes CDR1 SGHTA and CDR2 FQGTGA. This chain's CDR3 is CASSSGQGYYNEQFF. In DNA form, the CDR3 reads TGTGCCAGCAGCTCCGGACAGGGATACTACAATGAGCAGTTCTTC. The full variable domain, in which reference TRBV7-3 and TRBJ2-1 provide the parts outside the CDR3, is GAGVSQTPSNKVTEKGKYVELRCDPISGHTALYWYRQSLGQGPEFLIYFQGTGAADDSGLPNDRFFAVRPEGSVSTLKIQRTERGDSAVYLCASSSGQGYYNEQFFGPGTRLTVL.